This T cell receptor beta chain originates from a study of T cell responses to AZD1222 COVID-19 vaccine. Profiled with immunoSEQ multiplex PCR; TCRdb holds only in-frame clones, not every one. There are 180,000 or so clones in the sample; about 95% occur only once, and approximately 0.58% lies in the top ten. With respect to this clone: Its antigen is currently unknown.

Germline lookup yields CDR1 LGHNA and CDR2 YNFKEQ. The CDR3 contains 15 residues. V was clipped by 0 bases and J by 5 bases, with 13 bases between them. General study points: Clonal diversity was possibly underestimated, and the donors were mostly white British, with more females. Within unmutated variant regions lay the reported targets of nearly half of spike-specific TCRs. Seropositive status at baseline applied to only five to seven AZD1222 recipients.

This sample comprised peripheral blood, obtained on day 0 of AZD1222 vaccination. The chain employs TRBV4-2 and TRBJ1-1; no reliable D call. The receptor comes from an adult in good health. In DNA, the CDR3 is TGTGCCAGCAGCCAAGACGAAAAGGGAGGGACTGAAGCTTTCTTT. Amino acid sequence: CASSQDEKGGTEAFF.